This T cell receptor beta chain comes out of a study of identical twins. TCRdb processed the 5' RACE reads anew with MiXCR; each CDR3 protein has one entry. The profile shows about 250,000 distinct CDR3 sequences, about 8.3% of them singletons. V shed 3 bases, J shed 0 bases, and the junction held 8 bases outside the gene matches. Per germline, CDR1 SGHNT and CDR2 YYREEE (reference sequence). The CDR3 totals 18 residues. The same data also went into a second study, on yellow fever vaccine responses in identical twins.

The specimen sequenced was CD8+ T cells sorted from blood. The gene calls are TRBV5-4 and TRBJ2-6, with TRBD2 matching over 8 bases. This receptor was identified in a woman between 18 and 29 years old in good health. The CDR3 DNA is TGTGCCAGCAGCTCGGAAGCGGGAGCCCGCTCTGGGGCCAACGTCCTGACTTTC. Translating it yields CASSSEAGARSGANVLTF.